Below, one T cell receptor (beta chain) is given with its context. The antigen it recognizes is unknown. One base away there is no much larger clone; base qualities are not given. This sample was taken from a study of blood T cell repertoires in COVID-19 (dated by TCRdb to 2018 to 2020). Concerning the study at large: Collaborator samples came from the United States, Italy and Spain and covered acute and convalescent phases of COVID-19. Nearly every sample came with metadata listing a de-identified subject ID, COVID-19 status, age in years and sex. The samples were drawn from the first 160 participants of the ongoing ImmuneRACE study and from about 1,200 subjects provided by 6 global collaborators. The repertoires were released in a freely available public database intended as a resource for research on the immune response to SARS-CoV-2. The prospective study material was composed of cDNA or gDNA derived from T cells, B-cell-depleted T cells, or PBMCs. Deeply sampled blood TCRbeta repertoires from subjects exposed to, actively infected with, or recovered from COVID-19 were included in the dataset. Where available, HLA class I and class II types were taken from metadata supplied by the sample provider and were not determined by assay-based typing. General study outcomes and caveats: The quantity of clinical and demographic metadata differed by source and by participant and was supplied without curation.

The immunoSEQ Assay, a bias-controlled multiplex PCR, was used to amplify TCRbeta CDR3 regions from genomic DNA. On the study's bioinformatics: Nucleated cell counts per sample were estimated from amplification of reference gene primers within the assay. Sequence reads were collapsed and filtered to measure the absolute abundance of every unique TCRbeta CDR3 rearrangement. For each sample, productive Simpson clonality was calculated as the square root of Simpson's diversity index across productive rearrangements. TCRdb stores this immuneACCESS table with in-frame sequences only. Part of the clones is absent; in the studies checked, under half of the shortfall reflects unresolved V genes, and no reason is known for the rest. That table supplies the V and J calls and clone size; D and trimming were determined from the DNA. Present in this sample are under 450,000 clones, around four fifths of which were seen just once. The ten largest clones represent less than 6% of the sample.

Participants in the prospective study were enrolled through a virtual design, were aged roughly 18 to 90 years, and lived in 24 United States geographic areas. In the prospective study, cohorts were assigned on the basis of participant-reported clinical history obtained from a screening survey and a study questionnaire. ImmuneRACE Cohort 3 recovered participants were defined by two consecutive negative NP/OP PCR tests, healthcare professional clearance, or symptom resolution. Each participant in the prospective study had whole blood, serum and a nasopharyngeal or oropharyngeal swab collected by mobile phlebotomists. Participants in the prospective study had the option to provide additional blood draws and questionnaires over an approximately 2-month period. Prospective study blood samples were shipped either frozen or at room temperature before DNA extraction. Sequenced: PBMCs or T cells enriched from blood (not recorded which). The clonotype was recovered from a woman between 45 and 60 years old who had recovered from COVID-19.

DNA sequence: TGCGCCAGCACCAGGAACCTGAACACTGAAGCTTTCTTT. Translated, this is CASTRNLNTEAFF. The chain links TRBV4-3 with TRBJ1-1; the D gene lacks a confident call. The CDR3 has 13 amino acids, counting the end cysteine and phenylalanine. Of the read, only the CDR3 DNA is kept; its 39 bases are in frame from base 1. The junction shows trimming of 7 bases on V and 0 bases on J, plus 9 bases between the germline ends. The germline V gene yields LGHNA for CDR1 and YSLEER for CDR2.